This record looks at one T cell receptor (beta chain) sequence and its context. With 2 bases clipped from V and 10 bases from J, the junction kept 10 bases outside the gene matches. The CDR3 covers 15 residues. Germline values: CDR1 MNHEY, CDR2 SMNVEV (reference sequence). This sample was included in a study of control samples from healthy donors and cancer patients. Using immunoSEQ multiplex PCR, the repertoire was profiled, and TCRdb retains in-frame clones only, with some absent. The repertoire holds approximately 140,000 clones, with approximately 93% as singletons. The clonotype comes from a young man in good health. The sequenced sample consisted of blood. The chain employs TRBV27 and TRBJ2-3, with TRBD2 matching over 9 bases. The CDR3 DNA follows: TGTGCCAGCAGTTTAACGCGGGAGGGGGCTAGTCCGCAGTATTTT. It specifies CASSLTREGASPQYF.